Below are 7 T cell receptor beta chains sequenced from a single sample in a study of human T cells and chemical hapten exposure. TCRdb independently ran MiXCR on the RACE reads; one entry per CDR3 protein. The sample shows a few hundred thousand distinct CDR3 sequences, approximately 5% of them seen only once. Time point in this sample: pre-sensitization, week 0. Treatment noted: therapeutic diphenylcyclopropenone sensitization with weekly scalp DPC. The input for sequencing was whole blood, taken in connection with sensitization to the hapten diphenylcyclopropenone (DPC). The receptors stem from a woman aged 18-35 years with alopecia areata. Some clones in this sample may be carry-over from other donors' samples.

This clonotype was seen more than once but under ten times. This chain connects TRBV21-1 to TRBJ1-1; TRBD1 reflects the table's D call only, with no check against the DNA. TRBV21-1 is tagged as a pseudogene. This CDR3 comprises 19 residues. For the CDR3, the DNA is TGTGCCAGCAGCGCCCCGGGACAGGGGCGGAATGAGAAGGACACTGAAGCTTTCTTT. Amino acids: CASSAPGQGRNEKDTEAFF.

This clonotype was found many times. The chain uses TRBV6-2 or TRBV6-3 and TRBJ1-1; D is uncertain. Trimming took 8 bases from V and 4 from J, leaving 14 bases between them. From germline, CDR1 is MNHEY and CDR2 SVGEGT. This CDR3 has 13 residues. CDR3 coding DNA: TGTGCCAGCCAGGCGAGTCGGGTCACTGAAGCTTTCTTT. As protein: CASQASRVTEAFF.

This clonotype was found a few times. J is TRBJ1-1 and V is TRBV4-3; tentative D call: TRBD1 (6 bases). V was clipped by 1 base and J by 5 bases, with 14 bases between them. There are 15 residues in the CDR3. Germline V CDR1 and CDR2: LGHNA, YSLEER. CDR3 sequence reads: CASSQVQGGSTEAFF. The CDR3 nucleotides read TGCGCCAGCAGCCAAGTACAAGGGGGGTCGACTGAAGCTTTCTTT.

This clonotype was found a few times. This rearrangement joins TRBV18 to TRBJ1-1, with a tentative D call TRBD1 (6 bases). Germline lookup yields CDR1 KGHSH and CDR2 LQKENI. The CDR3 is made up of 17 amino acids. Trimming pared 3 bases from V and 3 bases from J, leaving 20 bases between. The CDR3 loop is CASSPPSRGGQDTEAFF. In nucleotides, the CDR3 is TGTGCCAGCTCACCCCCCTCTCGGGGGGGGCAGGACACTGAAGCTTTCTTT.

The table lists this clonotype with many counts. Compared with germline, one end of the junction differs, possibly owing to a read error. The chain is built from TRBV5-1 and TRBJ1-4; the match to TRBD1 covers 10 bases. The CDR3 spans 14 residues. Looked up from germline, CDR1 is SGHRS and CDR2 is YFSETQ. The CDR3 DNA sequence: TGTGCCAGCAGTTTGGGACAGGGGAATGAAAAACTGTTTTTT. It translates to CASSLGQGNEKLFF.

This clonotype was counted between two and nine times. In DNA, the CDR3 is TGTGCCAGCTCACCACGACAACAACAGGGAGGTGAAAAACTGTTTTTT. It specifies CASSPRQQQGGEKLFF. The chain links TRBV18 to TRBJ1-4; weak D call: TRBD1 (6 bases). The CDR3 extends over 16 amino acids. The V and J ends lost 1 base and 7 bases respectively, with 16 bases between them. Germline V gene lookup returns CDR1 KGHSH and CDR2 LQKENI. Full variable domain (remainder filled in from reference TRBV18 and TRBJ1-4): NAGVMQNPRHLVRRRGQEARLRCSPMKGHSHVYWYRQLPEEGLKFMVYLQKENIIDESGMPKERFSAEFPKEGPSILRIQQVVRGDSAAYFCASSPRQQQGGEKLFFGSGTQLSVL.

This clonotype was recorded a few times. V gene TRBV11-2 combines with J gene TRBJ2-1; 7 bases map to TRBD1. Germline lookup yields CDR1 SGHAT and CDR2 FQNNGV. The ends lost 3 bases at V and 8 bases at J; junction bases unmatched: 7. The CDR3 contains 14 residues. In DNA form, the CDR3 reads TGTGCCAGCAGCTTCAGGGGGTATGCCGATGAGCAGTTCTTC. This sequence encodes CASSFRGYADEQFF. The entire variable domain, with the rest obtained from reference TRBV11-2 and TRBJ2-1, is as follows: EAGVAQSPRYKIIEKRQSVAFWCNPISGHATLYWYQQILGQGPKLLIQFQNNGVVDDSQLPKDRFSAERLKGVDSTLKIQPAKLEDSAVYLCASSFRGYADEQFFGPGTRLTVL.